The following is a T cell receptor (beta chain) sequence with its context. The sample belongs to a study of blood T cell repertoires in COVID-19. About the research overall: Donors in the United States, Italy and Spain gave samples during acute or convalescent COVID-19. Sources were T cells, B-cell-depleted T cells, or PBMCs; the material itself was cDNA or gDNA.

Libraries were prepared by immunoSEQ multiplex PCR; TCRdb keeps only in-frame clonotypes and omits some of them. Among about 310,000 clones listed, 90% were seen once. Enrolled through a virtual design, the participants were between roughly 18 and 89 years of age and came from about two dozen US areas. The sequenced sample consisted of PBMCs or T cells enriched from blood (not recorded which). The source of this sequence is a woman younger than 35 with acute COVID-19.

The CDR3 DNA follows: TGTGCCAGCAGTTTAACGGGGGGCGGTCAGCCCCAGCATTTT. Protein sequence: CASSLTGGGQPQHF. The rearrangement links TRBV27 to TRBJ1-5, with D possibly TRBD1 on 6 matching bases. V shed 2 bases and J shed 6 bases, with 11 bases lying between them. Per germline, CDR1 MNHEY and CDR2 SMNVEV (reference sequence). The CDR3 is 14 residues long.